The 19 T cell receptor beta chains reported below all come from one sample, sequenced in a study of cytomegalovirus exposure and HLA in healthy donors. PCR used 60 Vbeta primers and 13 Jbeta primers. Here immunoSEQ multiplex PCR was the method, and the copy in TCRdb shows in-frame clones only, minus some. The table records roughly 140,000 clones, roughly 79% of them present only once. The sequenced sample was PBMCs. The receptors stem from a male donor in good health and CMV-seronegative.

In this sample, this clone turned up a few times. The chain carries TRBV5-1 and TRBJ1-2; D remains unclear. CDR3 length: 15 amino acids. The V and J ends lost 0 bases and 4 bases respectively, with 13 bases between them. Germline CDR1 SGHRS, CDR2 YFSETQ. The CDR3 nucleotides read TGCGCCAGCAGCTTGGGCGGGCTCTCCCTCTATGGCTACACCTTC. It specifies CASSLGGLSLYGYTF.

This sequence joins TRBV5-1 and TRBJ2-6, with 10 bases that match TRBD1. The CDR3 length is 17 residues. CDR1 is SGHRS and CDR2 is YFSETQ in the germline V gene. V shed 0 bases, J shed 4 bases, and the junction held 4 bases outside the gene matches. CDR3 DNA: TGCGCCAGCAGCTTGGTGGGACAGGGGTTCGGGGCCAACGTCCTGACTTTC. It encodes CASSLVGQGFGANVLTF.

This clone was observed once. The J gene is TRBJ2-5, the V gene TRBV10-1; the D gene is possibly TRBD2 (5 bases). With 5 bases removed from V and 5 bases from J, the gap between germline ends came to 18 bases. The germline V gene has CDR1 WNHNN and CDR2 SYGVQD (reference sequence). This CDR3 has 15 residues. CDR3 loop: CASSSTDHRGETQYF. CDR3 bases: TGCGCCAGCAGTTCTACGGACCATCGCGGGGAGACCCAGTACTTC.

V is TRBV2 and J is TRBJ1-1; TRBD1 is a possible D gene (6 bases). V was clipped by 5 bases and J by 4 bases, with 11 bases between them. This CDR3 has 13 residues. Looked up from germline, CDR1 is SNHLY and CDR2 is FYNNEI. The CDR3 region is CASSSGEGTEAFF. In nucleotides, the CDR3 is TGTGCCAGCAGTTCAGGGGAGGGCACTGAAGCTTTCTTT.

The V and J genes are TRBV18 and TRBJ1-2; no definite D call. Trimming removed 2 bases at V and 6 bases at J, with 4 bases between. Germline V gene data show CDR1 as KGHSH and CDR2 as LQKENI. This CDR3 is built from 11 residues. The CDR3, as DNA: TGTGCCAGCTCACCATCAAATGGCTACACCTTC. It encodes CASSPSNGYTF.

The chain recombines TRBV2 with TRBJ1-4; possible D gene TRBD1, 5 bases. The CDR3 consists of 15 residues. The ends were cut back, 5 bases at V and 8 bases at J, with 18 bases in the middle. Germline V CDR1 and CDR2: SNHLY, FYNNEI. The CDR3 DNA reads as TGTGCCAGCAGTCTACCGACAGCTTCAGCGGAAAAACTGTTTTTT. It codes for CASSLPTASAEKLFF. Looking up the rest from reference TRBV2 and TRBJ1-4 gives the full variable domain: EPEVTQTPSHQVTQMGQEVILRCVPISNHLYFYWYRQILGQKVEFLVSFYNNEISEKSEIFDDQFSVERPDGSNFTLKIRSTKLEDSAMYFCASSLPTASAEKLFFGSGTQLSVL.

The chain combines TRBV30 with TRBJ2-7; 7 bases are shared with TRBD1. Trimming cost V 7 bases and J 1 base; bases outside gene matches: 4. This CDR3 is 12 amino acids long. CDR1 is GTSNPN and CDR2 is SVGIG in the germline V gene (reference sequence). This CDR3 is CASNRGSYEQYF. CDR3 bases: TGTGCCTCAAACAGGGGATCCTACGAGCAGTACTTC.

This chain joins TRBV5-8 and TRBJ2-1; 12 bases agree with TRBD2. The CDR3 has 14 amino acids. Germline CDR1 is SGHTS and CDR2 is YDEGEE. V lost 9 bases to trimming and J lost 4 bases; unmatched junction nucleotides: 5. The CDR3 DNA reads TGTGCCACAGGACTAGCGGGACCGTACAATGAGCAGTTCTTC. It translates to CATGLAGPYNEQFF.

This chain's CDR3 is CASSLGQGNYGYTF. For the CDR3, the DNA is TGTGCCAGCAGCTTGGGACAGGGAAACTATGGCTACACCTTC. V usage is TRBV5-4 and J usage is TRBJ1-2, with TRBD1 matching 7 bases. There are 14 residues in the CDR3. Trimming at V came to 0 bases and at J to 2 bases, leaving 1 base not matched to a gene. Germline V gene lookup returns CDR1 SGHNT and CDR2 YYREEE (reference sequence).

J is TRBJ1-6 and V is TRBV19, with D perhaps matching TRBD1 (5 bases). V shed 5 bases and J shed 10 bases, with 18 bases lying between them. The CDR3 runs to 15 residues. Germline-derived CDR1 and CDR2 are LNHDA and SQIVND (reference sequence). For the CDR3, the DNA is TGTGCCAGTAGTGCTGACCGGGTTCCAGGGTCACCCCTCCACTTT. Its protein product is CASSADRVPGSPLHF.

This chain links TRBV7-2 with TRBJ2-1; D gene uncertain. This CDR3 comprises 15 residues. Germline V gene data show CDR1 as SGHTA and CDR2 as FQGNSA. V lost 1 base, J lost 0 bases, and 7 bases lay in between. CDR3 region: CASSLDGASYNEQFF. DNA of the CDR3: TGTGCCAGCAGCTTAGACGGTGCCTCCTACAATGAGCAGTTCTTC.

As for this clone: One end of the junction does not line up with germline, which may come from a read error. This chain connects TRBV5-8 to TRBJ1-5; TRBD1 might be the D (6 bases). The CDR3 runs to 14 residues. CDR1 SGHTS and CDR2 YDEGEE come from the germline V gene. This CDR3 reads CTSSLRQGNQPQHF. In DNA form, the CDR3 reads TGTACCAGCAGCTTAAGACAGGGCAATCAGCCCCAGCATTTT.

The chain carries TRBV2 and TRBJ1-3, with D unresolved. The germline gives CDR1 SNHLY, CDR2 FYNNEI. Trimming stripped 6 bases from V and 0 bases from J, with 15 bases between. The CDR3 sequence is 16 residues long. In DNA form, the CDR3 reads TGTGCCAGCAGGGCTGAACTCGGGAACTCTGGAAACACCATATATTTT. It yields the protein CASRAELGNSGNTIYF.

As regards this clone: Its ends do not fully match the called genes, so a read error is possible. The chain couples TRBV7-3 to TRBJ2-7, with TRBD1 identical over 7 bases. CDR1 is SGHTA and CDR2 is FQGTGA in the germline V gene. The length of the CDR3 is 13 residues. CDR3 sequence: CASSLTLTGQRNF. The CDR3 DNA follows: TGTGCCAGCAGCTTAACGTTAACGGGACAGCGGAACTTC.

The sample holds a few counts of this clone. The rearrangement links TRBV18 to TRBJ2-7, with TRBD1 identical over 10 bases. J was trimmed by 4 bases and V by 2 bases; bases with no gene match: 5. The CDR3 is 15 residues long. Looked up from germline, CDR1 is KGHSH and CDR2 is LQKENI. Written as DNA, the CDR3 is TGTGCCAGCTCACCAGGGACAGGGGTTCCTTACGAGCAGTACTTC. Amino acids: CASSPGTGVPYEQYF.

The chain recombines TRBV29-1 with TRBJ1-2; D ambiguous. The germline gives CDR1 SQVTM, CDR2 ANQGSEA. The CDR3 extends over 14 amino acids. The V and J ends lost 3 bases and 2 bases respectively, with 13 bases between them. The CDR3 sequence is CSVDSRGGNYGYTF. The DNA of the CDR3 is TGCAGCGTTGACTCGCGGGGAGGCAACTATGGCTACACCTTC.

This clone was counted between two and nine times. V gene TRBV5-4 combines with J gene TRBJ2-2; 9 bases are shared with TRBD1. V gave up 4 bases and J gave up 3 bases; unmatched junction bases: 4. The CDR3 sequence is 15 residues long. Germline CDR1 SGHNT, CDR2 YYREEE (reference sequence). The CDR3 reads CASSAWDRDTGELFF. The CDR3, as DNA: TGTGCCAGCAGCGCGTGGGACAGGGACACCGGGGAGCTGTTTTTT.

This clone was picked up a small number of times. In DNA, the CDR3 is TGCGCCAGCAGCGATGCGACAGAATTCACAGATACGCAGTATTTT. Protein product: CASSDATEFTDTQYF. This chain uses TRBV5-1 with TRBJ2-3, with D possibly being TRBD1 (5 bases). This CDR3 contains 15 residues. Germline V gene sequence: CDR1 SGHRS, CDR2 YFSETQ. V was trimmed by 4 bases and J by 2 bases, leaving 14 bases between them. Full variable domain (remainder filled in from reference TRBV5-1 and TRBJ2-3): KAGVTQTPRYLIKTRGQQVTLSCSPISGHRSVSWYQQTPGQGLQFLFEYFSETQRNKGNFPGRFSGRQFSNSRSEMNVSTLELGDSALYLCASSDATEFTDTQYFGPGTRLTVL.

This clone was seen more than once but under ten times. V usage is TRBV6-1 and J usage is TRBJ1-2; 8 bases align to TRBD1. The CDR3 is 14 amino acids. Germline CDR1 is MNHNS and CDR2 is SASEGT. Trimming cost V 1 base and J 5 bases; bases outside gene matches: 3. The CDR3 is CASSEGTGRYGYTF. The CDR3 DNA is TGTGCCAGCAGTGAAGGGACAGGGAGGTATGGCTACACCTTC.